Listed here are 18 T cell receptor beta chains from one sample, sequenced in a study of identical twins. TCRdb itself ran the 5' RACE reads through MiXCR, one entry per CDR3 protein. Among 450,000 or so distinct CDR3 sequences listed, 13% to 15% were seen once. In addition, the sample was reused for a study of yellow fever vaccine responses in identical twins.

What was sequenced was CD4+ T cells sorted from blood. The receptors come from a young woman in good health.

V is TRBV28 and J is TRBJ2-4; TRBD2 aligns across 14 bases. Germline-derived CDR1 and CDR2 are MDHEN and SYDVKM. V trimming: 6 bases; J trimming: 0 bases; junction bases outside the gene matches: 13. The CDR3 sequence is 20 residues long. CDR3 DNA: TGTGCCAGCAGCACCGGACTAGCGGGAGGAACTTCTCTAGCCAAAAACATTCAGTACTTC. It specifies CASSTGLAGGTSLAKNIQYF.

This clonotype was counted a few times. V gene TRBV20-1 combines with J gene TRBJ2-7; 12 nucleotides align to TRBD2. V was pared by 4 bases and J by 4 bases, with 5 bases of the junction left unmatched. CDR1 DFQATT and CDR2 SNEGSKA come from the germline V gene (reference sequence). There are 14 residues in the CDR3. CDR3 sequence (DNA): TGCAGTGCTACACTGACTAGCGGGAGTTACGAGCAGTACTTC. It yields the protein CSATLTSGSYEQYF.

This clonotype was seen a handful of times. The gene calls are TRBV20-1 and TRBJ1-3; D is perhaps TRBD1 (6 bases). V gave up 0 bases and J gave up 2 bases, with 14 bases separating them. The germline V gene has CDR1 DFQATT and CDR2 SNEGSKA (reference sequence). The CDR3 is 16 residues long. The CDR3 region is CSARDPGGSTGNTIYF. CDR3 DNA: TGCAGTGCTAGAGATCCGGGGGGCTCAACTGGAAACACCATATATTTT.

This clonotype was seen many times. The V gene is TRBV15, the J gene TRBJ2-7; D remains unclear. In germline, CDR1 is LNHNV, CDR2 YYDKDF (reference sequence). Between the trimmed V and J ends, which lost 1 base and 5 bases, there was a span of 15 bases. The CDR3 loop spans 15 amino acids. DNA of the CDR3: TGTGCCACCAGCAGAGCTACTCTATTAGTCCACGAGCAGTACTTC. Amino acids: CATSRATLLVHEQYF. Full variable domain (missing parts from reference TRBV15 and TRBJ2-7): DAMVIQNPRYQVTQFGKPVTLSCSQTLNHNVMYWYQQKSSQAPKLLFHYYDKDFNNEADTPDNFQSRRPNTSFCFLDIRSPGLGDTAMYLCATSRATLLVHEQYFGPGTRLTVT.

This clonotype turned up a few times. V is TRBV7-9 and J is TRBJ2-2, with D unresolved. This CDR3 region has 16 residues. CDR1 is SEHNR and CDR2 is FQNEAQ in the germline V gene (reference sequence). V lost 3 bases and J 4 bases, leaving 15 bases between the germline ends. The CDR3 DNA sequence: TGTGCCAGCAGCTTCTTTATGTCAGACGGCACCGGGGAGCTGTTTTTT. This sequence encodes CASSFFMSDGTGELFF.

The chain has TRBV28 and TRBJ1-6, with 12 bases identical to TRBD1. The CDR3 consists of 16 residues. Germline lookup yields CDR1 MDHEN and CDR2 SYDVKM. V lost 7 bases, J lost 11 bases, and 12 bases stayed unmatched. The CDR3 nucleotides are TGTGCCAGCACCGGGACAGGGGGCGACTTGGGGGCACCCCTCCACTTT. Translation: CASTGTGGDLGAPLHF.

This clonotype was observed a handful of times. This chain links TRBV12-3 or TRBV12-4 with TRBJ1-5; a possible D gene is TRBD1 (5 bases). Between the trimmed V and J ends, which lost 5 bases and 2 bases, there was a span of 10 bases. This CDR3 comprises 14 residues. The CDR3 DNA reads as TGTGCCAGCAGTGAGGGGTTGGGCAATCAGCCCCAGCATTTT. Its translation: CASSEGLGNQPQHF.

This clonotype was observed a handful of times. This rearrangement joins TRBV7-9 to TRBJ2-5; D gene ambiguous. V lost 2 bases to trimming and J lost 9 bases, with 16 bases between them. The germline gives CDR1 SEHNR, CDR2 FQNEAQ (reference sequence). CDR3 length: 14 amino acids. In nucleotides, the CDR3 is TGTGCCAGCAGCTTACAGGAGACCTCCGAGGCCCAGTACTTC. Translation: CASSLQETSEAQYF.

This clonotype was seen only a few times. The chain links TRBV7-8 to TRBJ2-3, with D possibly matching TRBD2 (6 bases). This CDR3 has 19 amino acids. CDR1 is SGHVS and CDR2 is FQNEAQ in the germline V gene. V was shortened by 1 base and J by 0 bases, with 20 bases between the two germline ends. CDR3 coding DNA: TGTGCCAGCAGCTTAGTTATGCGGGGCATGGCTTCCAGCACAGATACGCAGTATTTT. Translation gives CASSLVMRGMASSTDTQYF. Variable domain in full (rest from reference TRBV7-8 and TRBJ2-3): GAGVSQSPRYKVAKRGQDVALRCDPISGHVSLFWYQQALGQGPEFLTYFQNEAQLDKSGLPSDRFFAERPEGSVSTLKIQRTQQEDSAVYLCASSLVMRGMASSTDTQYFGPGTRLTVL.

This clonotype was picked up a small number of times. The chain links TRBV5-1 to TRBJ1-2; TRBD1 might be the D (5 bases). The length of the CDR3 is 15 residues. The V gene lost 4 bases and the J gene lost 2 bases, with 15 bases spanning the gap. Germline V gene sequence: CDR1 SGHRS, CDR2 YFSETQ. This CDR3 is CASSPRGSGNYGYTF. The CDR3, as DNA: TGCGCCAGCAGCCCACGGGGGAGTGGGAACTATGGCTACACCTTC.

The rearrangement links TRBV10-3 to TRBJ2-2; 9 nucleotides agree with TRBD2. The germline gives CDR1 ENHRY, CDR2 SYGVKD. J lost 0 bases, V lost 0 bases, and 2 bases had no gene match. The CDR3 sequence is 17 residues long. CDR3 DNA sequence: TGTGCCATCAGTGAGTCCCTAGCGGGGACGAACACCGGGGAGCTGTTTTTT. Translating it yields CAISESLAGTNTGELFF.

There are a few counts of this clonotype. The J gene is TRBJ1-1, the V gene TRBV14; a weak D match, TRBD1 (5 bases). This CDR3 region has 15 residues. V was clipped by 4 bases and J by 5 bases, with 17 bases between them. Germline-derived CDR1 and CDR2 are SGHDN and FVKESK. The CDR3 DNA reads as TGTGCCAGCAGCCCCTCAGGGATTCAGGTGACTGAAGCTTTCTTT. Translation: CASSPSGIQVTEAFF.

This clonotype appeared many times. The CDR3 loop reads CASSLSFGALSGGTYEQYF. For the CDR3, the DNA is TGTGCCAGCAGTTTATCGTTCGGGGCCCTTAGCGGGGGTACCTACGAGCAGTACTTC. The genes are TRBV28 and TRBJ2-7; the match to TRBD2 covers 9 bases. J was trimmed by 2 bases and V by 1 base; bases with no gene match: 15. The V gene's germline CDR1 is MDHEN and CDR2 SYDVKM. This CDR3 is 19 amino acids long.

The sample holds a few counts of this clonotype. This chain uses TRBV14 with TRBJ2-1, with D possibly matching TRBD2 (6 bases). CDR3 length equals 20 residues. Looked up from germline, CDR1 is SGHDN and CDR2 is FVKESK. V lost 0 bases and J lost 3, with 24 bases in between. The chain's CDR3 is CASSQEWTGKGRTGYNEQFF. In DNA form, the CDR3 reads TGTGCCAGCAGCCAAGAGTGGACCGGTAAGGGGAGGACGGGCTACAATGAGCAGTTCTTC.

This clonotype was counted between two and nine times. V is TRBV11-2 and J is TRBJ2-7; possibly TRBD1 for D (6 bases). Germline V gene sequence: CDR1 SGHAT, CDR2 FQNNGV. Trimming cost V 8 bases and J 0 bases, with 11 bases left between them. The CDR3 has 13 residues. CDR3 DNA sequence: TGTGCCAGCGGGACACATCACTCCTACGAGCAGTACTTC. This translates into CASGTHHSYEQYF. The variable domain in full, with the rest retrieved from reference TRBV11-2 and TRBJ2-7, is EAGVAQSPRYKIIEKRQSVAFWCNPISGHATLYWYQQILGQGPKLLIQFQNNGVVDDSQLPKDRFSAERLKGVDSTLKIQPAKLEDSAVYLCASGTHHSYEQYFGPGTRLTVT.

This clonotype was detected only a few times. The chain is built from TRBV5-1 and TRBJ1-2; D might be TRBD1 (6 bases). Germline lookup yields CDR1 SGHRS and CDR2 YFSETQ. The CDR3 consists of 15 residues. Trimming removed 2 bases from V and 4 bases from J, with 15 bases in between. CDR3 residues: CASSFETGRSYGYTF. The CDR3 bases are TGCGCCAGCAGCTTCGAAACAGGGAGGTCCTATGGCTACACCTTC. The variable domain in full, completed from reference TRBV5-1 and TRBJ1-2, reads KAGVTQTPRYLIKTRGQQVTLSCSPISGHRSVSWYQQTPGQGLQFLFEYFSETQRNKGNFPGRFSGRQFSNSRSEMNVSTLELGDSALYLCASSFETGRSYGYTFGSGTRLTVV.

V and J are TRBV30 and TRBJ2-5, with D perhaps TRBD2 (5 bases). The V end lost 1 base, the J end lost 2 bases, and 11 bases lay between the germline ends. The germline V gene has CDR1 GTSNPN and CDR2 SVGIG (reference sequence). The CDR3 spans 14 residues. The CDR3 loop reads CAWSESSGQETQYF. CDR3 DNA sequence: TGTGCCTGGAGTGAATCCAGCGGACAAGAGACCCAGTACTTC.

This clonotype was observed a handful of times. CDR3: CASSEAGGITYEQYF. CDR3 DNA sequence: TGCGCCAGCAGCGAAGCGGGGGGGATAACCTACGAGCAGTACTTC. V and J are TRBV5-1 and TRBJ2-7; 10 bases fit TRBD2. V dropped 4 bases and J dropped 2; count of bases not matched to a gene: 6. The CDR3 extends over 15 amino acids. Per germline, CDR1 SGHRS and CDR2 YFSETQ.